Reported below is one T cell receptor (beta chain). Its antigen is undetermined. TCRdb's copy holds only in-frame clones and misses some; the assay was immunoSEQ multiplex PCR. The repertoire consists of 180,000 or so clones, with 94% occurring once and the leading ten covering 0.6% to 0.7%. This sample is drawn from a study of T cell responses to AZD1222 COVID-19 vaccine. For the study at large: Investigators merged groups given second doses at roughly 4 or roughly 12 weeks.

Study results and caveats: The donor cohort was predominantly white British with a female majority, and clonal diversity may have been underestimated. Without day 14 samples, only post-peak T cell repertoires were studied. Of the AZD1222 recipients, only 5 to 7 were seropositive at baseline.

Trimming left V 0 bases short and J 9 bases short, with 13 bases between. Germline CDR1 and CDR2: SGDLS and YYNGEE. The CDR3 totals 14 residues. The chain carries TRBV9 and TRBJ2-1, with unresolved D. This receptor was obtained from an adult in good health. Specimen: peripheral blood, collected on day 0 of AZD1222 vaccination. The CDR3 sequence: CASSVAASFGEQFF. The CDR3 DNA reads TGTGCCAGCAGCGTAGCTGCGAGTTTTGGTGAGCAGTTCTTC.